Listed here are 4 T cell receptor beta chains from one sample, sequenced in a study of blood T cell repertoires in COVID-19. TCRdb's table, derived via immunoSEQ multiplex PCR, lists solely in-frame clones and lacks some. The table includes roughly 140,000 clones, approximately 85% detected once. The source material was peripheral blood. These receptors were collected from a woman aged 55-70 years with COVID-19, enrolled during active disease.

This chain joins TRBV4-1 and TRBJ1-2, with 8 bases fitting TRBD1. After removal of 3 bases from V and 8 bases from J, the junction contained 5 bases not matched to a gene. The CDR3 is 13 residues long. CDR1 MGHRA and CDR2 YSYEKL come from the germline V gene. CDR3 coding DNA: TGCGCCAGCAGCCACATACAGGGGGACGGCTACACCTTC. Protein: CASSHIQGDGYTF.

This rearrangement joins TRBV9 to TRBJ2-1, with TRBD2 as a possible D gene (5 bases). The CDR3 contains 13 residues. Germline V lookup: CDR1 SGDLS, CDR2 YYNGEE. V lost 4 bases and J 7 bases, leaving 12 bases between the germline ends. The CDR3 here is CASSQLGGNEQFF. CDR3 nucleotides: TGTGCCAGCAGCCAGTTAGGAGGTAATGAGCAGTTCTTC.

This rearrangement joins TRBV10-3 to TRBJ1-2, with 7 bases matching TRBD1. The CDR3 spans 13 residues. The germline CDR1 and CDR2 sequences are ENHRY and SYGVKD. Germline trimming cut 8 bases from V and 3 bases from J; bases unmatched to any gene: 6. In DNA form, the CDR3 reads TGTGCCATCTGGAGGGGGCAAGACTATGGCTACACCTTC. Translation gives CAIWRGQDYGYTF.

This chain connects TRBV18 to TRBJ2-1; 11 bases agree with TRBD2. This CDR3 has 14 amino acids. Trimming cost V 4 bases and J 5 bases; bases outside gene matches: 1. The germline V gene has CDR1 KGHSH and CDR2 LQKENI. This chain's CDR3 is CASSRLAGHNEQFF. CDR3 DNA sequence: TGTGCCAGCTCACGACTAGCGGGACACAATGAGCAGTTCTTC.